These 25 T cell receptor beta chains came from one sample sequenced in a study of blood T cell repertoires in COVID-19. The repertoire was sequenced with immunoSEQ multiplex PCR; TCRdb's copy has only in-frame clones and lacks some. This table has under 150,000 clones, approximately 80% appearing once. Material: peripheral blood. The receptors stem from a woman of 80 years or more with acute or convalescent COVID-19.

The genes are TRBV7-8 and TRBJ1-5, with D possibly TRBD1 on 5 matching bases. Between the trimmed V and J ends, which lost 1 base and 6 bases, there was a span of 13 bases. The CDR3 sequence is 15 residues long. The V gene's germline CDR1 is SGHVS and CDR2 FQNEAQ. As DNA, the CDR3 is TGTGCCAGCAGCTTAGGATCAGGGCTCGGTCAGCCCCAGCATTTT. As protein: CASSLGSGLGQPQHF. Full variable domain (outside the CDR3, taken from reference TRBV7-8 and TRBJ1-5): GAGVSQSPRYKVAKRGQDVALRCDPISGHVSLFWYQQALGQGPEFLTYFQNEAQLDKSGLPSDRFFAERPEGSVSTLKIQRTQQEDSAVYLCASSLGSGLGQPQHFGDGTRLSIL.

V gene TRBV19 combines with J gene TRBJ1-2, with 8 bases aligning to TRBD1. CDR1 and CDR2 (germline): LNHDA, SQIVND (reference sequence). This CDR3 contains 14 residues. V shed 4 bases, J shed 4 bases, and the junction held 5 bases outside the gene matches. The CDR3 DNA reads TGTGCCAGTAGTACCCACGGACAGGGCTATGGCTACACCTTC. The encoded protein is CASSTHGQGYGYTF.

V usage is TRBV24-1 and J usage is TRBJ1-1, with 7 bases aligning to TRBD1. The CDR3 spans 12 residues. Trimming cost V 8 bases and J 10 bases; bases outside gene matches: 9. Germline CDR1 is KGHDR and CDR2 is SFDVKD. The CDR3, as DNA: TGTGCCACCATCCCTCAGGGGGGTCGAGCTTTCTTT. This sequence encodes CATIPQGGRAFF.

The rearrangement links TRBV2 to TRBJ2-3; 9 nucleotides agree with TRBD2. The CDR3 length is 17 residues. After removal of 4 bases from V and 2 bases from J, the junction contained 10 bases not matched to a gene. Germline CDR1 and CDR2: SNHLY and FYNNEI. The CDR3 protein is CASSAPTSGKTTDTQYF. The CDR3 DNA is TGTGCCAGCAGTGCCCCGACTAGCGGAAAAACCACAGATACGCAGTATTTT.

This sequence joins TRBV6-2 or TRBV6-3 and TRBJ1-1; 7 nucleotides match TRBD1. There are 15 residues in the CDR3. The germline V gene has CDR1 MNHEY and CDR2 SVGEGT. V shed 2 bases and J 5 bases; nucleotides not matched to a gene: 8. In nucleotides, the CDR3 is TGTGCCAGCAGTTACGACAGGGAAAGGAAGACTGAAGCTTTCTTT. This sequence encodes CASSYDRERKTEAFF.

CDR3 coding DNA: TGTGCCATCAGTGAGTTTACAGGGGGAAATTCACCCCTCCACTTT. Translation gives CAISEFTGGNSPLHF. The gene calls are TRBV10-3 and TRBJ1-6; TRBD1 matches 8 bases. Trimming cost V 1 base and J 7 bases; bases outside gene matches: 3. CDR3 size: 15 residues. The germline V gene encodes CDR1 ENHRY and CDR2 SYGVKD.

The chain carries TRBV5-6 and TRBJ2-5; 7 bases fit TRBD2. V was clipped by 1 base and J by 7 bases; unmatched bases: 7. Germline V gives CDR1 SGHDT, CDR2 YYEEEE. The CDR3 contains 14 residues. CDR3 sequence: CASSLPGGEGTQYF. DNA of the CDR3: TGTGCCAGCAGCTTGCCGGGGGGAGAAGGGACCCAGTACTTC.

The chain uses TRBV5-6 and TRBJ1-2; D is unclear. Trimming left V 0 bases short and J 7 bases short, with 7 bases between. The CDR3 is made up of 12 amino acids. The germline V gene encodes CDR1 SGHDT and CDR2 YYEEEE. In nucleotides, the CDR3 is TGTGCCAGCAGCTTGGGAGGGCTTGGCTACACCTTC. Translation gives CASSLGGLGYTF. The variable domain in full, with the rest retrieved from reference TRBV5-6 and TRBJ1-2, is DAGVTQSPTHLIKTRGQQVTLRCSPKSGHDTVSWYQQALGQGPQFIFQYYEEEERQRGNFPDRFSGHQFPNYSSELNVNALLLGDSALYLCASSLGGLGYTFGSGTRLTVV.

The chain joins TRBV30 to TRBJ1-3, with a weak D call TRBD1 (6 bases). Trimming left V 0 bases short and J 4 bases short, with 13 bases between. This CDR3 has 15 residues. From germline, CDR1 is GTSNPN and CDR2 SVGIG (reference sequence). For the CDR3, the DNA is TGTGCCTGGAGTGTACAGGCAGGGGTCGGAAACACCATATATTTT. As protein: CAWSVQAGVGNTIYF.

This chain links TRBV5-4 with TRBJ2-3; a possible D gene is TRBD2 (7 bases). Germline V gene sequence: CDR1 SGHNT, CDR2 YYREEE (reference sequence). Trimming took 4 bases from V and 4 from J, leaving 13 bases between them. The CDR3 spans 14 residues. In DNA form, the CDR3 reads TGTGCCAGCAGCCGGGGGGCGGGCGCAGATACGCAGTATTTT. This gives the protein CASSRGAGADTQYF.

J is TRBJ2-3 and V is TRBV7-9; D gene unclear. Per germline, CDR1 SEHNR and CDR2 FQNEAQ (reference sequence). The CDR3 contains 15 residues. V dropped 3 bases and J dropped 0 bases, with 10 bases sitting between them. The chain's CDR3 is CASSLSPASTDTQYF. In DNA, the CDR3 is TGTGCCAGCAGCTTGTCTCCAGCGAGCACAGATACGCAGTATTTT.

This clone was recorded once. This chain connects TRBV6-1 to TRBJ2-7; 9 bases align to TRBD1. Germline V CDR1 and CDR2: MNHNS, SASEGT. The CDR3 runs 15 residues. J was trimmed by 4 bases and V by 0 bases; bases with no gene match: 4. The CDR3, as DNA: TGTGCCAGCAGTGAAGCGGGACAGGGTGAATACGAGCAGTACTTC. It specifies CASSEAGQGEYEQYF.

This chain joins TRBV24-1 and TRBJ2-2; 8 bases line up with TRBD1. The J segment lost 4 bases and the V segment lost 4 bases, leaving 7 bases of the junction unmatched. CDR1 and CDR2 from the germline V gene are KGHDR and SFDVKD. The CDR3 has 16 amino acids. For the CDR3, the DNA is TGTGCCACCAGTGAACCCCAGGGGGCCCTCACCGGGGAGCTGTTTTTT. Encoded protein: CATSEPQGALTGELFF.

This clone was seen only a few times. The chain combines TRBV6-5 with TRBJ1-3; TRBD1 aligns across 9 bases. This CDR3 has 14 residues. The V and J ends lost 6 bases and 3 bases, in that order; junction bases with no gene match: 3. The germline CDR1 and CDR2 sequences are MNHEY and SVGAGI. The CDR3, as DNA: TGTGCCAGCAGCTCGGGACAGGGTGGAAACACCATATATTTT. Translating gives CASSSGQGGNTIYF.

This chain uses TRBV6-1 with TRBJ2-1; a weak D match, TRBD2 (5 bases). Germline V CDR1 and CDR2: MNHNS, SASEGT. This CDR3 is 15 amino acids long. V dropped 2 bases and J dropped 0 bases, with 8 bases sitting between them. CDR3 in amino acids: CASSEPGSSYNEQFF. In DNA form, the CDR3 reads TGTGCCAGCAGTGAACCGGGGAGCTCCTACAATGAGCAGTTCTTC.

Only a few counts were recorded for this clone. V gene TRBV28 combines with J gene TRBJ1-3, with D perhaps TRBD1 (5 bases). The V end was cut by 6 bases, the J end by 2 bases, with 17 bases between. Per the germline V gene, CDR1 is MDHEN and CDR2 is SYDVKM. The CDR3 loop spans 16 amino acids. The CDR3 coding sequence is TGTGCCAGCAGCCCGGGGGGGGGAGAAACTGGAAACACCATATATTTT. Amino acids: CASSPGGGETGNTIYF. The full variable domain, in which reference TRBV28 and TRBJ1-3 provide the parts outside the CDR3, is DVKVTQSSRYLVKRTGEKVFLECVQDMDHENMFWYRQDPGLGLRLIYFSYDVKMKEKGDIPEGYSVSREKKERFSLILESASTNQTSMYLCASSPGGGETGNTIYFGEGSWLTVV.

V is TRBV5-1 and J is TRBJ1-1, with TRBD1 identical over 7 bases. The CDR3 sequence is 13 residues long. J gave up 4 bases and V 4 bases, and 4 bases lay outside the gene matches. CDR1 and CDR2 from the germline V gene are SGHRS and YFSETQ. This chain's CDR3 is CASSIGQATEAFF. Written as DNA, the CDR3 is TGCGCCAGCAGCATCGGACAGGCCACTGAAGCTTTCTTT.

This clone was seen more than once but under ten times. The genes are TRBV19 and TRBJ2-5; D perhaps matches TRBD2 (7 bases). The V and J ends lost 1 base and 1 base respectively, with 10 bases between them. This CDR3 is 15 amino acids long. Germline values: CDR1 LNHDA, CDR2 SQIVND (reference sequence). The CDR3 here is CASSIVAGAQETQYF. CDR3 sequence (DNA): TGTGCCAGTAGTATAGTTGCGGGGGCCCAAGAGACCCAGTACTTC. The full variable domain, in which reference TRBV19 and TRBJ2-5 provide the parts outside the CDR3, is DGGITQSPKYLFRKEGQNVTLSCEQNLNHDAMYWYRQDPGQGLRLIYYSQIVNDFQKGDIAEGYSVSREKKESFPLTVTSAQKNPTAFYLCASSIVAGAQETQYFGPGTRLLVL.

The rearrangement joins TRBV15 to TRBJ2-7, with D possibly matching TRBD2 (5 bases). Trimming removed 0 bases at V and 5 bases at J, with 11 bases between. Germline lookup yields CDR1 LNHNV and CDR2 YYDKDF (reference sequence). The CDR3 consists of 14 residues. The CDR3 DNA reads TGTGCCACCAGCAGAGATTTGGTGGAGGACGAGCAGTACTTC. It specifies CATSRDLVEDEQYF.

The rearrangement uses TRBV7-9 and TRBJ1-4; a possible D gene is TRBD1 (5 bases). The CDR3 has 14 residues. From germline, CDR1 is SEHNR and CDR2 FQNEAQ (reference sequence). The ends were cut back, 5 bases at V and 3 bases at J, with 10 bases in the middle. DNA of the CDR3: TGTGCCAGCAGCGAGGGGAGGTCTAATGAAAAACTGTTTTTT. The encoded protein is CASSEGRSNEKLFF.

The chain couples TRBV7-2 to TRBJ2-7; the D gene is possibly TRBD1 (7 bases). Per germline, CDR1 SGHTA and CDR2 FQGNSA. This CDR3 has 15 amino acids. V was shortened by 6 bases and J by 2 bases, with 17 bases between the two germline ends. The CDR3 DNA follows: TGTGCCAGCAGGGAGGGGACAGCAGCTCCCTACGAGCAGTACTTC. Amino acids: CASREGTAAPYEQYF.

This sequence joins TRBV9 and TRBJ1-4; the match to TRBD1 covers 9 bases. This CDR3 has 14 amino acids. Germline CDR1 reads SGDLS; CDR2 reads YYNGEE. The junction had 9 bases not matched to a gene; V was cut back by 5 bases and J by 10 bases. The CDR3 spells CASSAGTGSGKLFF. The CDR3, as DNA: TGTGCCAGCAGTGCCGGGACAGGGTCAGGAAAACTGTTTTTT.

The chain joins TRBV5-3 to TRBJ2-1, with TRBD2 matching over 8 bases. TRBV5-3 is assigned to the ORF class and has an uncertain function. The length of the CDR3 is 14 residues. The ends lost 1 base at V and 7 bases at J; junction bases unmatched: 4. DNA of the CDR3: TGTGCCAGAAGCTTGACCGGGAGGGGGAATGAGCAGTTCTTC. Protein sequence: CARSLTGRGNEQFF.

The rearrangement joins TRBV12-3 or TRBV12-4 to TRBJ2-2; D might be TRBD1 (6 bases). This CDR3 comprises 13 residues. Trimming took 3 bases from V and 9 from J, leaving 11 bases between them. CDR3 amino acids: CASSFTGIRELFF. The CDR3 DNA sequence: TGTGCCAGCAGTTTTACAGGGATCCGGGAGCTGTTTTTT.

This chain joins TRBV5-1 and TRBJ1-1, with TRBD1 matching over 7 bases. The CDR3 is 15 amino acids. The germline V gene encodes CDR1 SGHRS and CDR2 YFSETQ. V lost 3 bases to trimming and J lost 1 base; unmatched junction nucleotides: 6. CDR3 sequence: CASSSRTGQNTEAFF. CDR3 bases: TGCGCCAGCAGCTCCAGGACAGGTCAGAACACTGAAGCTTTCTTT.